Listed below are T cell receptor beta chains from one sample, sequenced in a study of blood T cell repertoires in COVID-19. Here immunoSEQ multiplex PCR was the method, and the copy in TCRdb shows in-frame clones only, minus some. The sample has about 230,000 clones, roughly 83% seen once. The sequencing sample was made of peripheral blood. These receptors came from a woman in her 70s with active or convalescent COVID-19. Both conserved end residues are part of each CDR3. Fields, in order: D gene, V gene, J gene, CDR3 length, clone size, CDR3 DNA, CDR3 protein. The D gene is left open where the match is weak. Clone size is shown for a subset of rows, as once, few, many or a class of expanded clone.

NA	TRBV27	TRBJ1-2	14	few	TGTGCCAGCAGTCCCTGGGGAGGGGAATATGGCTACACCTTC	CASSPWGGEYGYTF
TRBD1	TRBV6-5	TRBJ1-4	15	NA	TGTGCCAGCAGCCGGGACAGGTCATATAATGAAAAACTGTTTTTT	CASSRDRSYNEKLFF
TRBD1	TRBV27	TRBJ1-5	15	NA	TGTGCCAGCAGTTCAGGGACAGGGGCGGGTCAGCCCCAGCATTTT	CASSSGTGAGQPQHF
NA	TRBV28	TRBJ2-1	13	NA	TGTGCCAGCAGTTTCCGTCTTGCCTGGCAGCAGTTCTTC	CASSFRLAWQQFF
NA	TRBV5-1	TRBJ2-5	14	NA	TGCGCCAGCAGCTTTGAAGGTCGGGGAGAGACCCAGTACTTC	CASSFEGRGETQYF
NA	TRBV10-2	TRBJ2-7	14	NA	TGCGCCAGCAGTCTGCCGGGAACTGGGATGGAGCAGTACTTC	CASSLPGTGMEQYF
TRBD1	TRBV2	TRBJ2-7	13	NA	TGTGCCAGCACGGGGCAGGGGGCTTACGAGCAGTACTTC	CASTGQGAYEQYF
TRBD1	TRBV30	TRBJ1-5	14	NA	TGTGCCTGGAGCCCGGGACAGGGAAATCAGCCCCAGCATTTT	CAWSPGQGNQPQHF
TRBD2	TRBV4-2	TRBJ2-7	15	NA	TGTGCCAGCAGCCAAGAAAGAGGCGGGGGCTACGAGCAGTACTTC	CASSQERGGGYEQYF
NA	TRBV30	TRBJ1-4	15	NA	TGTGCCTGGAGAGATGTGAGGTTCACCTCTGAAAAACTGTTTTTT	CAWRDVRFTSEKLFF
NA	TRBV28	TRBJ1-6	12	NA	TGTGCCAGCAGTAACAGGGTGGCCCCCCTCCACTTT	CASSNRVAPLHF
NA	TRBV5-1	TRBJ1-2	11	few	TGCGCCAGCAGCGGGGGCGGTGGCTACACCTTC	CASSGGGGYTF
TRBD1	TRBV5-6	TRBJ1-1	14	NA	TGTGCCAGCAGCTCCTATGGACAGGCATGGGATGCTTTCTTT	CASSSYGQAWDAFF
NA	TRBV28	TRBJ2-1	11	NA	TGTGCCAGCAGCCGGGACTATGAGCAGTTCTTC	CASSRDYEQFF
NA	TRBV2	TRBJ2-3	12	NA	TGTGCCAGCAGTCTCCTTTTAGATACGCAGTATTTT	CASSLLLDTQYF
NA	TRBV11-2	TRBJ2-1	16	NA	TGTGCCAGCAGCCCCGGTGGGCGGACACTCTACAATGAGCAGTTCTTC	CASSPGGRTLYNEQFF
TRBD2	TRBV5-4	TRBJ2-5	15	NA	TGTGCCAGCAGCCCCGGAAGCGGGGACCGGGAGACCCAGTACTTC	CASSPGSGDRETQYF
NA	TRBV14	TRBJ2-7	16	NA	TGTGCCAGCAGCCAAGCGAGGGGGATCCAACCTTACGAGCAGTACTTC	CASSQARGIQPYEQYF
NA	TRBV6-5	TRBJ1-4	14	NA	TGTGCCAGCAGTTACTTGTCGGGGGGTGAAAAACTGTTTTTT	CASSYLSGGEKLFF
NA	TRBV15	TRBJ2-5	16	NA	TGTGCCACCAGCTTGGTAGGAGGATTTGAAGGAGAGACCCAGTACTTC	CATSLVGGFEGETQYF
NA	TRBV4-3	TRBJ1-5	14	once	TGCGCCAGCAGCCAAGGGCGGCGGGGAACTCCCCAGCATTTT	CASSQGRRGTPQHF
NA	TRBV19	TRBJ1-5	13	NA	TGTGCCAGTAGTGGGGCACTCAATCAGCCCCAGCATTTT	CASSGALNQPQHF
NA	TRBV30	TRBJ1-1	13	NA	TGTGCCTGGAGTGTGCCCTACGTAACTGAAGCTTTCTTT	CAWSVPYVTEAFF
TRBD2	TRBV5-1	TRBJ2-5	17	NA	TGCGCCAGCAGCTTGGGCGGGGGGCCCACCCGAGGAGAGACCCAGTACTTC	CASSLGGGPTRGETQYF
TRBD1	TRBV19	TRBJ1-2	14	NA	TGTGCCAGCTCGCCACAGGGGATTAACTATGGCTACACCTTC	CASSPQGINYGYTF
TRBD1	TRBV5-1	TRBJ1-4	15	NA	TGCGCCAGCAGCGGAACCGGGACAGCTAATGAAAAACTGTTTTTT	CASSGTGTANEKLFF
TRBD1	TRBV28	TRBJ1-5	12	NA	TGTGCCATCGACAGGGTAAATCAGCCCCAGCATTTT	CAIDRVNQPQHF